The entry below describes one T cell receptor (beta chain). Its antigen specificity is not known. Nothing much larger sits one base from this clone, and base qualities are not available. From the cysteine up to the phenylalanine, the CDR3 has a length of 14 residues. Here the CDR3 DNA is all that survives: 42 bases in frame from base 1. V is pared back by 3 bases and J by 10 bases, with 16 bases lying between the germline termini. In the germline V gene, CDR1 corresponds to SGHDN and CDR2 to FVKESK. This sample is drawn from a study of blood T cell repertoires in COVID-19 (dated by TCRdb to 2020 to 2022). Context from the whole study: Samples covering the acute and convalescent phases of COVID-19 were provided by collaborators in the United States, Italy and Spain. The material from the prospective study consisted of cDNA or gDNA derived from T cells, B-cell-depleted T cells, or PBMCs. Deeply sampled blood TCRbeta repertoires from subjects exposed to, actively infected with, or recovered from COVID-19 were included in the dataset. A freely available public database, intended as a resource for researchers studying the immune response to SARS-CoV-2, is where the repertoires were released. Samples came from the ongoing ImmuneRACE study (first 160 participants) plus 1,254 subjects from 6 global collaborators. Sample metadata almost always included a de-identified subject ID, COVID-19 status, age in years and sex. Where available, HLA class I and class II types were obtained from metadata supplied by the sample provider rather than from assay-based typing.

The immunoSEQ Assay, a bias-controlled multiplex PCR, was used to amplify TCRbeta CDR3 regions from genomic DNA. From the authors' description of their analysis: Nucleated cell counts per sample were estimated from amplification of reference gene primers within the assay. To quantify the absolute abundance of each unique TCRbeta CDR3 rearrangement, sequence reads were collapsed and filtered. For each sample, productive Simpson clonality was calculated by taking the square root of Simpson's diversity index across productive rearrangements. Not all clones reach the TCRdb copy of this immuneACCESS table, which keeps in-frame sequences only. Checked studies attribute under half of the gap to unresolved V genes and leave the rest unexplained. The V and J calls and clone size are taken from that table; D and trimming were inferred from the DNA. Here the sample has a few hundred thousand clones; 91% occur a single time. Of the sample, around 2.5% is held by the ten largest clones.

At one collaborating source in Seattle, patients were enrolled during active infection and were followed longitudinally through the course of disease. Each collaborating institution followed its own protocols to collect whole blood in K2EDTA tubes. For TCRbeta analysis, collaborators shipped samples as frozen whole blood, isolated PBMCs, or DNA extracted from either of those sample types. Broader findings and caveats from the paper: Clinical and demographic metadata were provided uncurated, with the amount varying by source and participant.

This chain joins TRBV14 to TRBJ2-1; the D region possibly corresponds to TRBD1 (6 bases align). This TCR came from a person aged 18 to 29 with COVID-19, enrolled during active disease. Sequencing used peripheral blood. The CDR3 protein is CASSHGGGSGEQFF. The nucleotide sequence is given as TGTGCCAGCAGCCATGGGGGCGGATCGGGGGAGCAGTTCTTC.